These 11 T cell receptor beta chains originate from one sample sequenced in a study of OX40 agonist ivuxolimab in advanced cancers. Clones were read by immunoSEQ multiplex PCR, and TCRdb kept only the in-frame ones, dropping some. The data hold about 64,000 clones, with around 84% observed a single time. Sequences were derived from CD4+ or CD8+ T cells sorted from blood, sampled in a trial of the OX40 agonist ivuxolimab. These receptors came from an adult with an advanced solid tumor such as melanoma, head and neck, liver or kidney cancer.

This chain uses TRBV9 with TRBJ2-2; D not resolved. The CDR3 contains 15 residues. Germline V CDR1 and CDR2: SGDLS, YYNGEE. The V gene lost 1 base and the J gene lost 1 base, with 8 bases spanning the gap. The CDR3 DNA follows: TGTGCCAGCAGCGTAAGGCCGGAGAACACCGGGGAGCTGTTTTTT. Protein product: CASSVRPENTGELFF.

The V and J genes are TRBV7-3 and TRBJ1-4; a possible D gene is TRBD1 (5 bases). This CDR3 contains 14 residues. Germline CDR1 and CDR2: SGHTA and FQGTGA. Deletions cut 6 bases from V and 7 bases from J, with 15 bases between. This CDR3 reads CASRSDRGGEKLFF. CDR3 nucleotides: TGTGCCAGCAGGTCCGACAGAGGCGGTGAAAAACTGTTTTTT.

The CDR3 here is CASSGTGQEPNTEAFF. CDR3 bases: TGCGCCAGCAGCGGAACGGGACAGGAACCTAACACTGAAGCTTTCTTT. The J gene is TRBJ1-1, the V gene TRBV5-1; TRBD1 matches 8 bases. The J segment lost 2 bases and the V segment lost 4 bases, leaving 10 bases of the junction unmatched. In germline, CDR1 is SGHRS, CDR2 YFSETQ. The CDR3 extends over 16 amino acids. Full variable domain (remainder filled in from reference TRBV5-1 and TRBJ1-1): KAGVTQTPRYLIKTRGQQVTLSCSPISGHRSVSWYQQTPGQGLQFLFEYFSETQRNKGNFPGRFSGRQFSNSRSEMNVSTLELGDSALYLCASSGTGQEPNTEAFFGQGTRLTVV.

The chain couples TRBV10-3 to TRBJ1-5; D unresolved. Trimming cost V 11 bases and J 0 bases, with 11 bases left between them. Germline V gives CDR1 ENHRY, CDR2 SYGVKD. CDR3 length: 13 amino acids. CDR3 bases: TGTGCCGGGTCCTCTAATAGCAATCAGCCCCAGCATTTT. It is translated as CAGSSNSNQPQHF.

This CDR3 reads CASSLGDYGYTF. CDR3 nucleotide sequence: TGTGCCAGCAGTTTGGGGGACTATGGCTACACCTTC. The chain recombines TRBV28 with TRBJ1-2; D possibly corresponds to TRBD1 (5 bases). Per the germline V gene, CDR1 is MDHEN and CDR2 is SYDVKM. The germline V and J ends were trimmed by 3 bases and 3 bases, with 5 bases remaining between them. The CDR3 is made up of 12 amino acids.

The chain recombines TRBV2 with TRBJ1-4; TRBD1 is a possible D gene (5 bases). The CDR3 runs 15 residues. Germline CDR1 and CDR2: SNHLY and FYNNEI. The germline V and J ends were trimmed by 8 bases and 6 bases, with 19 bases remaining between them. The CDR3 sequence is CASSTLGAKDEKLFF. CDR3 coding DNA: TGTGCCAGCTCAACTCTAGGGGCGAAAGATGAAAAACTGTTTTTT.

The V gene is TRBV28, the J gene TRBJ1-1, with D unclear. CDR3 length equals 14 residues. Germline V gene lookup returns CDR1 MDHEN and CDR2 SYDVKM. V was cut by 6 bases and J by 3 bases, with 14 bases left in between. The CDR3 DNA reads TGTGCCAGCAGACCCCCGGACGGATACACTGAAGCTTTCTTT. Residues: CASRPPDGYTEAFF.

Only one count was recorded for this clone. This rearrangement joins TRBV9 to TRBJ2-3, with 11 bases aligning to TRBD1. V was pared by 4 bases and J by 5 bases, with 6 bases of the junction left unmatched. The germline V gene encodes CDR1 SGDLS and CDR2 YYNGEE. The CDR3 extends over 15 amino acids. The CDR3 protein is CASSPGQGAGDTQYF. CDR3 DNA sequence: TGTGCCAGCAGCCCCGGACAGGGGGCTGGAGATACGCAGTATTTT.

The V call is TRBV18, the J call TRBJ1-3, with TRBD1 identical over 10 bases. The CDR3 covers 15 residues. The J segment lost 2 bases and the V segment lost 4 bases, leaving 2 bases of the junction unmatched. Germline CDR1 and CDR2: KGHSH and LQKENI. The CDR3 is CASSLGQGAGNTIYF. DNA of the CDR3: TGTGCCAGCTCACTTGGACAGGGGGCTGGAAACACCATATATTTT.

The chain combines TRBV7-2 with TRBJ2-1; the match to TRBD2 covers 11 bases. CDR1 and CDR2 (germline): SGHTA, FQGNSA. V shed 5 bases, J shed 4 bases, and the junction held 13 bases outside the gene matches. This CDR3 contains 18 residues. The chain's CDR3 is CASSTSSSGGAAYNEQFF. The DNA for the CDR3 is TGTGCCAGCAGCACCTCTAGTAGCGGGGGGGCGGCTTACAATGAGCAGTTCTTC.

This clone occurred many times. V usage is TRBV5-1 and J usage is TRBJ2-7; 8 nucleotides line up with TRBD2. The CDR3 has 14 amino acids. V gave up 3 bases and J gave up 3 bases; unmatched junction bases: 5. Germline CDR1 SGHRS, CDR2 YFSETQ. The CDR3 protein is CASSSFTSGYEQYF. The DNA for the CDR3 is TGCGCCAGCAGCTCTTTTACTAGCGGCTACGAGCAGTACTTC.